This T cell receptor (beta chain) was profiled in a study of T-cell reconstitution after alpha-beta-depleted transplantation in children. The CDR3 contains 16 residues. The V gene's germline CDR1 is LNHDA and CDR2 SQIVND (reference sequence). V trimming: 5 bases; J trimming: 4 bases; junction bases outside the gene matches: 11. Many counts were recorded for this clonotype. Researchers prepared the TCRbeta library using unique molecular identifiers, the study reports. MiXCR, applied by TCRdb to the PCR reads, yields one record per CDR3 protein. The sample lists a few hundred thousand distinct CDR3 sequences; around 9.7% were seen once.

The chain carries TRBV19 and TRBJ2-7, with TRBD1 matching 10 bases. Sequenced material: PBMCs from the stem cell graft donor, taken from the stem cell graft. The sequence was collected from a human donor who donated a stem cell graft to a child with SCID. DNA for the CDR3: TGTGCCAGTAGTCCGTATTCGACAGGGGGCAAGTACGAGCAGTACTTC. It yields the protein CASSPYSTGGKYEQYF. Combining the CDR3 with reference TRBV19 and TRBJ2-7 gives the whole variable domain DGGITQSPKYLFRKEGQNVTLSCEQNLNHDAMYWYRQDPGQGLRLIYYSQIVNDFQKGDIAEGYSVSREKKESFPLTVTSAQKNPTAFYLCASSPYSTGGKYEQYFGPGTRLTVT.